The entry that follows covers one T cell receptor (beta chain) sequence. This specimen comes from a study of cytomegalovirus exposure and HLA in healthy donors. Turning to the study itself: Early released data had around 88 million unique TCRs, all coming from HLA-typed donors.

Germline CDR1 and CDR2: SGHVS and FNYEAQ. With 2 bases clipped from V and 0 bases from J, the junction kept 12 bases outside the gene matches. This CDR3 comprises 19 residues. 13 Jbeta primers and 60 Vbeta primers were used for the PCR. The repertoire was sequenced with immunoSEQ multiplex PCR; TCRdb's copy has only in-frame clones and lacks some. The sample includes around 150,000 clones, roughly 82% of them seen just once. This TCR came from a woman aged 45-65 years in good health and CMV-seropositive. Material: PBMCs. J is TRBJ2-7 and V is TRBV7-6; 11 positions agree with TRBD2. The CDR3 DNA reads as TGTGCCAGCAGCTTAAAGGGCCCGGCTAGCGGGGGGACCTCCTACGAGCAGTACTTC. This sequence encodes CASSLKGPASGGTSYEQYF.